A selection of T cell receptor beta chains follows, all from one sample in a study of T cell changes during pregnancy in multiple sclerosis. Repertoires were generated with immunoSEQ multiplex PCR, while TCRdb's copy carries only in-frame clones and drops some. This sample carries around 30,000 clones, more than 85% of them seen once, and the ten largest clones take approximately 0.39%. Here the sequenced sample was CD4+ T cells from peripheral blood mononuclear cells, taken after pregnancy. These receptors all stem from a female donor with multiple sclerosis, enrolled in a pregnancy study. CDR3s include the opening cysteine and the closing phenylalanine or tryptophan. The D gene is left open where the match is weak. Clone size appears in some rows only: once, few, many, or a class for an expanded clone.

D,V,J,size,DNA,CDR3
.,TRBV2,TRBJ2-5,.,TGTGCCAGCAGTGAATCGACGGGGAAAGAGACCCAGTACTTC,CASSESTGKETQYF
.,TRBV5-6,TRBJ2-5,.,TGTGCCAGCAGCTTGTCCCTCCTTGGACTAGAGACCCAGTACTTC,CASSLSLLGLETQYF
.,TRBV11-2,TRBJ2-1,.,TGTGCCAGCAGCCCCCCCTTAACAGTCGCCGAGCAGTTCTTC,CASSPPLTVAEQFF
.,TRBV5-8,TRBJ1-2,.,TGTGCCAGCAGCTTGCGCGAACAGGGTTTATATGGCTACACCTTC,CASSLREQGLYGYTF
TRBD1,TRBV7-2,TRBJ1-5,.,TGTGCCAGCAGCCTGGGACAGCCTAGCAATCAGCCCCAGCATTTT,CASSLGQPSNQPQHF
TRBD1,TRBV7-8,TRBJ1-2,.,TGTGCCAGCAGCCCTGCGGGACAGAGCTATGGCTACACCTTC,CASSPAGQSYGYTF
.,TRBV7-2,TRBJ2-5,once,TGTGCCAGCAGCTTATTCGGACTACAAGAGACCCAGTACTTC,CASSLFGLQETQYF
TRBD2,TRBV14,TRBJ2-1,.,TGTGCCAGCAGCCAAGCTACGACTAGCGGAGCTTACAATGAGCAGTTCTTC,CASSQATTSGAYNEQFF
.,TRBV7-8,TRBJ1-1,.,TGTGCCAGCAGCTCGCAGGACCCCACCGCGGGGACTGAAGCTTTCTTT,CASSSQDPTAGTEAFF
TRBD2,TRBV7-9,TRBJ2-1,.,TGTGCCAGCAGCATACCGACTAGCGGGATCCATGAGCAGTTCTTC,CASSIPTSGIHEQFF
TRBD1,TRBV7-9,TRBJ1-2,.,TGTGCCAGCAGCTTTTCCGACAGGGCCGAAATTAGCTACACCTTC,CASSFSDRAEISYTF
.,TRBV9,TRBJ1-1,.,TGTGCCAGCAGCGTAGAAAACAGGGCGAACACTGAAGCTTTCTTT,CASSVENRANTEAFF
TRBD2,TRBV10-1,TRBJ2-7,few,TGCGCCAGCAGCCAGACGGGGGGTCAGCAGTACTTC,CASSQTGGQQYF
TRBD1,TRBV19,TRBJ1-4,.,TGTGCCAGTAGTCTAACGGACAGGGCGGAGGAAAAACTGTTTTTT,CASSLTDRAEEKLFF
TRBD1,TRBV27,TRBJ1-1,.,TGTGCCAGCAGTACACGGACAGGGAGTTACACTGAAGCTTTCTTT,CASSTRTGSYTEAFF
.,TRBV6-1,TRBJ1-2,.,TGTGCCAGCAGTGACTTGGGCGCCGGTAGGACTAGAGGCTACACCTTC,CASSDLGAGRTRGYTF
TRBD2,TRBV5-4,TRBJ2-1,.,TGTGCCAGCAGCCTACGGACTAGCGGGAGTATTGGGTTTTACAATGAGCAGTTCTTC,CASSLRTSGSIGFYNEQFF
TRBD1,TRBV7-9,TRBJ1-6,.,TGTGCCAGCAGCTTCGGACAGGGAGAAGCTAACTATAATTCACCCCTCCACTTT,CASSFGQGEANYNSPLHF
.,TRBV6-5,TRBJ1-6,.,TGTGCCAGCAGTTCGACAGAGAATTCACCCCTCCACTTT,CASSSTENSPLHF
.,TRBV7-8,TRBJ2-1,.,TGTGCCAGCAGCTTAGCACTGAGCCGGAGTGAGCAGTTCTTC,CASSLALSRSEQFF
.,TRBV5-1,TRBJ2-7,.,TGCGCCAGCAGCTTAGAGCCCTACGAGCAGTACTTC,CASSLEPYEQYF
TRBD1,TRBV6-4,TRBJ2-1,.,TGTGCCAGCAGCGAAACGACAGGGGTGAATGAGCAGTTCTTC,CASSETTGVNEQFF